Listed below are T cell receptor beta chains from one sample, sequenced in a study of OX40 agonist ivuxolimab in advanced cancers. The assay was immunoSEQ multiplex PCR, and TCRdb's table has in-frame clones only and misses some. Of fewer than 50,000 clones in the sample, 70% to 80% were seen once. This specimen consisted of CD4+ or CD8+ T cells sorted from blood, obtained in a trial of the OX40 agonist ivuxolimab. Receptors were obtained from an adult with an advanced solid tumor such as melanoma, head and neck, liver or kidney cancer. CDR3s include the opening cysteine and the closing phenylalanine or tryptophan. D genes are given only for firm matches. The size field is filled for only some rows; it gives once, few, many or a size class.

d_call	clone_size	v_call	j_call	cdr3_aa	cdr3_nt
TRBD1	.	TRBV18	TRBJ1-5	CASSAQTGLNQPQHF	TGTGCCAGCTCGGCTCAGACAGGGTTGAATCAGCCCCAGCATTTT
.	.	TRBV5-4	TRBJ2-7	CASSLEGAYEQYF	TGTGCCAGCAGCTTGGAGGGGGCCTACGAGCAGTACTTC
TRBD2	.	TRBV15	TRBJ2-1	CATSRRLAGGPLRDNEQFF	TGTGCCACCAGCAGGCGACTAGCGGGAGGGCCGCTAAGAGACAATGAGCAGTTCTTC
.	.	TRBV28	TRBJ1-5	CASTRGNQPQHF	TGTGCCAGCACCCGGGGCAATCAGCCCCAGCATTTT
TRBD2	once	TRBV30	TRBJ2-2	CAWRALAGRTGELFF	TGTGCCTGGAGGGCACTAGCGGGTCGCACCGGGGAGCTGTTTTTT
.	.	TRBV18	TRBJ2-2	CASSPPTGREKGTGELFF	TGTGCCAGCTCACCACCGACAGGGAGGGAGAAAGGCACCGGGGAGCTGTTTTTT
TRBD1	.	TRBV28	TRBJ1-2	CASSPGQGGYGYTF	TGTGCCAGCAGCCCGGGACAGGGAGGCTATGGCTACACCTTC
TRBD1	.	TRBV5-8	TRBJ2-7	CASSYGQGLSYEQYF	TGTGCCAGCAGCTATGGACAGGGCCTCTCCTACGAGCAGTACTTC
.	.	TRBV15	TRBJ1-1	CATSTFFGTPNTEAFF	TGTGCCACCAGCACCTTTTTCGGGACACCGAACACTGAAGCTTTCTTT
.	.	TRBV7-9	TRBJ2-6	CASSLLGQSGANVLTF	TGTGCCAGCAGCTTATTAGGACAGTCCGGGGCCAACGTCCTGACTTTC
.	.	TRBV2	TRBJ2-2	CASSPDSKGPVWLFF	TGTGCCAGCAGCCCCGACAGTAAGGGCCCGGTCTGGCTGTTTTTT
.	.	TRBV4-1	TRBJ1-4	CASSQESPGSPNEKLFF	TGCGCCAGCAGCCAAGAGAGCCCGGGGTCTCCTAATGAAAAACTGTTTTTT
TRBD1	.	TRBV28	TRBJ2-3	CASRTGYTDTQYF	TGTGCCAGCAGGACAGGGTACACAGATACGCAGTATTTT
.	.	TRBV28	TRBJ1-1	CASSFSTEAFF	TGTGCCAGCAGTTTTAGTACTGAAGCTTTCTTT
.	.	TRBV4-1	TRBJ2-2	CASSQDRVGPNTGELFF	TGCGCCAGCAGCCAAGATCGAGTGGGGCCGAACACCGGGGAGCTGTTTTTT
TRBD2	.	TRBV2	TRBJ2-1	CASSGTSGRGNEQFF	TGTGCCAGCAGTGGGACTAGCGGGAGGGGTAATGAGCAGTTCTTC
.	.	TRBV11-3	TRBJ2-5	CASSAGPGQETQYF	TGTGCCAGCAGCGCAGGACCGGGGCAAGAGACCCAGTACTTC
.	.	TRBV5-1	TRBJ1-1	CASSPVAGTDTEAFF	TGCGCCAGCAGCCCAGTAGCGGGCACGGACACTGAAGCTTTCTTT
.	.	TRBV7-8	TRBJ1-5	CASSLTSYSNQPQHF	TGTGCCAGCAGCTTAACGTCTTATAGCAATCAGCCCCAGCATTTT
TRBD2	.	TRBV7-2	TRBJ2-7	CASSAGLAGLEQYF	TGTGCCAGCAGCGCGGGACTAGCGGGCTTGGAGCAGTACTTC
TRBD1	.	TRBV27	TRBJ2-7	CASSLSVGQGYEQYF	TGTGCCAGCAGTTTATCCGTAGGACAGGGCTACGAGCAGTACTTC
TRBD2	medium-sized	TRBV2	TRBJ2-5	CASKRGEQETQYF	TGTGCCAGCAAACGGGGGGAACAAGAGACCCAGTACTTC
TRBD1	once	TRBV28	TRBJ2-1	CASSWTGVYNEQFF	TGTGCCAGCAGTTGGACAGGGGTCTACAATGAGCAGTTCTTC
.	.	TRBV5-1	TRBJ1-6	CASSARELNSPLHF	TGCGCCAGCAGCGCCAGGGAGTTGAATTCACCCCTCCACTTT
.	.	TRBV5-1	TRBJ2-1	CASSLSQLRGEQFF	TGCGCCAGCAGCTTGTCACAACTGAGGGGTGAGCAGTTCTTC
TRBD2	.	TRBV13	TRBJ2-7	CASSYRLAGATYEQYF	TGTGCCAGCAGCTACCGACTAGCGGGAGCCACCTACGAGCAGTACTTC
.	medium-sized	TRBV4-2	TRBJ2-5	CASSRGVGDRQETQYF	TGTGCCAGCAGCCGGGGGGTGGGGGACCGACAAGAGACCCAGTACTTC
TRBD1	.	TRBV5-1	TRBJ2-7	CASSLAGGPYEQYF	TGCGCCAGCAGCTTGGCAGGGGGACCCTACGAGCAGTACTTC
.	.	TRBV7-6	TRBJ2-1	CASSLRDYNEQFF	TGTGCCAGCAGCTTAAGAGACTACAATGAGCAGTTCTTC
TRBD2	.	TRBV18	TRBJ2-1	CASSLGLAGVNEQFF	TGTGCCAGCTCACTGGGACTAGCAGGAGTGAATGAGCAGTTCTTC
.	.	TRBV2	TRBJ2-1	CASSVMTGEQFF	TGTGCCAGCAGTGTTATGACCGGGGAGCAGTTCTTC
TRBD1	.	TRBV7-9	TRBJ2-7	CASSLGQAAHEQYF	TGTGCCAGCAGCTTGGGACAGGCGGCCCACGAGCAGTACTTC
.	.	TRBV28	TRBJ1-5	CASRSGGAPQHF	TGTGCCAGCAGAAGCGGGGGAGCGCCCCAGCATTTT
.	.	TRBV19	TRBJ2-2	CASSILAGTVIGELFF	TGTGCCAGTAGTATTCTAGCCGGGACGGTGATCGGGGAGCTGTTTTTT
.	.	TRBV6-6	TRBJ2-3	CASSPNRADTQYF	TGTGCCAGCAGTCCTAACAGGGCAGATACGCAGTATTTT
TRBD1	.	TRBV19	TRBJ1-2	CASRAGGYGYTF	TGTGCCTCAAGAGCAGGGGGATATGGCTACACCTTC
TRBD1	.	TRBV5-1	TRBJ1-1	CASSMGQFGNTEAFF	TGCGCCAGCAGCATGGGACAGTTTGGGAACACTGAAGCTTTCTTT
.	.	TRBV10-3	TRBJ2-3	CAISGGDTQYF	TGTGCCATCAGTGGGGGAGATACGCAGTATTTT
TRBD2	few	TRBV28	TRBJ2-7	CASSPLSGSSYEQYF	TGTGCCAGCAGTCCCCTCAGCGGGAGCTCCTACGAGCAGTACTTC
.	.	TRBV30	TRBJ2-2	CAWSVLRGAGELFF	TGTGCCTGGAGTGTACTCCGTGGAGCCGGGGAGCTGTTTTTT
.	.	TRBV5-4	TRBJ2-3	CASSLSTDTQYF	TGTGCCAGCAGCCTCAGCACAGATACGCAGTATTTT
.	few	TRBV27	TRBJ2-7	CASSLSLSVSSYEQYF	TGTGCCAGCAGTTTGTCCCTATCCGTGAGCTCCTACGAGCAGTACTTC
.	.	TRBV2	TRBJ1-1	CASSAPAGGAEAFF	TGTGCCAGCAGTGCTCCTGCCGGAGGGGCTGAAGCTTTCTTT
TRBD2	.	TRBV11-2	TRBJ2-2	CASSLGLLRTSGSTGELFF	TGTGCCAGCAGCTTAGGGTTATTGCGGACTAGCGGGAGTACCGGGGAGCTGTTTTTT
.	.	TRBV7-2	TRBJ2-3	CASSLVGNTQYF	TGTGCCAGCAGCTTGGTAGGGAATACGCAGTATTTT
.	.	TRBV4-2	TRBJ2-1	CASSQEGAYNEQFF	TGTGCCAGCAGCCAAGAGGGGGCCTACAATGAGCAGTTCTTC